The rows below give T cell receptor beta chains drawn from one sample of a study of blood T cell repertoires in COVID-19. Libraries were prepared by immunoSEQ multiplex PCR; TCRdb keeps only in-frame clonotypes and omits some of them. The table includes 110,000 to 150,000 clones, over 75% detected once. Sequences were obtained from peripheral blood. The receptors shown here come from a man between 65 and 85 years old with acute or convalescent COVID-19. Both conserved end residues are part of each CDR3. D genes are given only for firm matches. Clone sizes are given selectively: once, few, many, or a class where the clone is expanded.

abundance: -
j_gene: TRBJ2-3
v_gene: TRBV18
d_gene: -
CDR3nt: TGTGCCAGCTCACCACCCAGCGTAGATACGCAGTATTTT
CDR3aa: CASSPPSVDTQYF

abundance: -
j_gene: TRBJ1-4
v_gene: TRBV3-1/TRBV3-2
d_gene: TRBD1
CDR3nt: TGTGCCAGCAGCCAAGAGACAGGGAGGGAAAAACTGTTTTTT
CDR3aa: CASSQETGREKLFF

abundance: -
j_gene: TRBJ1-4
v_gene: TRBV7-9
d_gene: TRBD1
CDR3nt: TGTGCCAGCAGCGCCTTTACAGGGGGCGAAAATGAAAAACTGTTTTTT
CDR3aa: CASSAFTGGENEKLFF

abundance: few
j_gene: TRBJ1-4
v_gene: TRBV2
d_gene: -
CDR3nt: TGTGCCAGCAGTGAATCGCAGGGCCTTAATGAAAAACTGTTTTTT
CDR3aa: CASSESQGLNEKLFF

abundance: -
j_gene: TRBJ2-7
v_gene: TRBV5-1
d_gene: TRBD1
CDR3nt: TGCGCCAGCAGCTTGGATTCGGGACAGCCCACGTCGAGGCAGTACTTC
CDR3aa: CASSLDSGQPTSRQYF

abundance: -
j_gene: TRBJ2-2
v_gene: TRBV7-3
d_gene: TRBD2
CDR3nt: TGTGCCAGCAGCACTCGAGCGGGAACCAACACCGGGGAGCTGTTTTTT
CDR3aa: CASSTRAGTNTGELFF

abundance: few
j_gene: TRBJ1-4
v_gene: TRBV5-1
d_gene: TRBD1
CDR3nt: TGCGCCAGCAGCTCTCCAACCGGGACAGGCTCTGAAAAACTGTTTTTT
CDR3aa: CASSSPTGTGSEKLFF

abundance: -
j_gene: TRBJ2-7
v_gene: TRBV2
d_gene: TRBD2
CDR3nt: TGTGCCAGCAGTCCGGGACTAGCGGACTACGAGCAGTACTTC
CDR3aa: CASSPGLADYEQYF

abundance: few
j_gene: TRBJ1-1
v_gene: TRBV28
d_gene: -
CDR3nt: TGTGCCAGCAGTTTAAACGCAGACACTGAAGCTTTCTTT
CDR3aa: CASSLNADTEAFF

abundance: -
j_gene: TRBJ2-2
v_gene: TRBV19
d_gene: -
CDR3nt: TGTGCCAGTACGGGTGGTAGTCACTTCCCCACCGGGGAGCTGTTTTTT
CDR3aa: CASTGGSHFPTGELFF

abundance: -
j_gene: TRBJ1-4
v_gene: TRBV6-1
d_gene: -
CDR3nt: TGTGCCAGCAGTGTACTCAGGGGAAAGAGAACTAATGAAAAACTGTTTTTT
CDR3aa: CASSVLRGKRTNEKLFF

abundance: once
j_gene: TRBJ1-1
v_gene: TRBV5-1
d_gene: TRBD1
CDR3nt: TGCGCCAGCAGCACTAGGACAGGGGGGACTGAAGCTTTCTTT
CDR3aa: CASSTRTGGTEAFF

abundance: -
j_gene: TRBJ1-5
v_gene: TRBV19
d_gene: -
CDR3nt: TGTGCCAGTAGCCCAGTATTGTTCCGGACAGCTAGCAATCAGCCCCAGCATTTT
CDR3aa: CASSPVLFRTASNQPQHF

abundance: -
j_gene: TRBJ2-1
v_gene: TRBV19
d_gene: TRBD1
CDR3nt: TGTGCCAGTAGTTCGTGGGACAGATCTTACAATGAGCAGTTCTTC
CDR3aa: CASSSWDRSYNEQFF

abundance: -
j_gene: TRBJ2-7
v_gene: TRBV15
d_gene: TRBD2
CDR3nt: TGTGCCACCAGCCAACTAGCGGGAGGGCTCTACGAGCAGTACTTC
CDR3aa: CATSQLAGGLYEQYF

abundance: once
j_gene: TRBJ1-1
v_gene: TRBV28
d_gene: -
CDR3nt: TGTGCCAGCAGCCCTTCCCGGGGGAACACTGAAGCTTTCTTT
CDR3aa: CASSPSRGNTEAFF

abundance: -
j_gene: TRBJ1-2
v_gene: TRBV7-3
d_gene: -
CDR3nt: TGTGCCAGCAGCCCTGGTGACAGGCTTAACTATGGCTACACCTTC
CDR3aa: CASSPGDRLNYGYTF

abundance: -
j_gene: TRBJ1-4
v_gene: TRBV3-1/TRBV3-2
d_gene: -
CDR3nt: TGTGCCAGCAGCCACACAGGCACTAATGAAAAACTGTTTTTT
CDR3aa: CASSHTGTNEKLFF

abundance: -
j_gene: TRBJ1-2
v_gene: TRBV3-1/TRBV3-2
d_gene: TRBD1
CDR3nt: TGTGCCAGCAGCCAAGATCCGGACAGGGATGGCTACACCTTC
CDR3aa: CASSQDPDRDGYTF

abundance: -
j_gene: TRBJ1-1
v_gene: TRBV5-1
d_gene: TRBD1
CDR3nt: TGCGCCAGCAGCGGAGGACAGGGTTTTGGGGCTGAAGCTTTCTTT
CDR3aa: CASSGGQGFGAEAFF

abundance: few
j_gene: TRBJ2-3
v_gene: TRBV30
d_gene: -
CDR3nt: TGTGCCTGGAGTGTAGATTGGGGCCGAGCTACGCAGTATTTT
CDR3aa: CAWSVDWGRATQYF

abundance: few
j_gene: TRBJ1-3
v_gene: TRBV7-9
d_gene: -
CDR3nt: TGTGCCAGCAGCTCCGGGGGCTCTGGAAACACCATATATTTT
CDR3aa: CASSSGGSGNTIYF

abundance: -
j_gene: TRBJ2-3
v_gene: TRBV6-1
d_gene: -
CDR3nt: TGTGCCAGCAGTGAAATGTGGGAGAGCACAGATACGCAGTATTTT
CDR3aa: CASSEMWESTDTQYF

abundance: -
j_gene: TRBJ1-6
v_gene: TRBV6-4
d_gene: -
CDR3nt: TGTGCCAGCAGTGACTCGTCCAGGTTCGAAGGCTCACCCCTCCACTTT
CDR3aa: CASSDSSRFEGSPLHF

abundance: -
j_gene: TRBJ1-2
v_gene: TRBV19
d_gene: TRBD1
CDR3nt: TGTGCCAGTAGTTTTTTAGGGACAGACAGTGGCTACACCTTC
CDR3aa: CASSFLGTDSGYTF

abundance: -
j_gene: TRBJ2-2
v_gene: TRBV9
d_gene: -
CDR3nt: TGTGCCAGCAGCCCACGAAGGGACTCTTACGCCACCGGGGAGCTGTTTTTT
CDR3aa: CASSPRRDSYATGELFF

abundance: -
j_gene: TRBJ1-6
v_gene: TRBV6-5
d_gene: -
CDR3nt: TGTGCCAGCAGGTCACAGAATTCGGCGCCCCTCCACTTT
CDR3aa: CASRSQNSAPLHF

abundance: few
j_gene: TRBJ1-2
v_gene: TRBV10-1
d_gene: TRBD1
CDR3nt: TGCGCCAGCAGTGACGGACAGGGTTACGGCTACACCTTC
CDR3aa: CASSDGQGYGYTF

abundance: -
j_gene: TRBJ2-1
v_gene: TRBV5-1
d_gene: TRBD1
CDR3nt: TGCGCCAGCGCGAGACAGGGTTTTCAAGATGAGCAGTTCTTC
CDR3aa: CASARQGFQDEQFF

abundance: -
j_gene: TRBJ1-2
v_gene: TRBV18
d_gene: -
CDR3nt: TGTGCCAGCTCCCCGGTAGGGAGGAACTATGGCTACACCTTC
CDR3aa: CASSPVGRNYGYTF

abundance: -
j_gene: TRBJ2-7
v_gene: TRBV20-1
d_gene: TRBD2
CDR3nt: TGCAGTGCTAGGTCAGCGGGAGGGCAGTACTTC
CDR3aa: CSARSAGGQYF

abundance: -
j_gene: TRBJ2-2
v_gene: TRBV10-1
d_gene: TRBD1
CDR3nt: TGCGCCAGCAGTTCTGGGACAGCCGGCACCGGGGAGCTGTTTTTT
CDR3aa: CASSSGTAGTGELFF

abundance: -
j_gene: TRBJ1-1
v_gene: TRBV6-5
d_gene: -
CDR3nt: TGTGCCAGCAGTTACGGGACTCAGGCTGAAGCTTTCTTT
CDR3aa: CASSYGTQAEAFF

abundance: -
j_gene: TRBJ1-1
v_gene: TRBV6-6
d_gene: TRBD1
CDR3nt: TGTGCCAGCAGTTCATCACACAGGGGAAACACTGAAGCTTTCTTT
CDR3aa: CASSSSHRGNTEAFF

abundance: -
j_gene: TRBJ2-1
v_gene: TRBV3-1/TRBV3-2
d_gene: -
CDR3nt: TGTGCCAGCAGCCCCCCTAGCACGAATGAGCAGTTCTTC
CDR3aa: CASSPPSTNEQFF

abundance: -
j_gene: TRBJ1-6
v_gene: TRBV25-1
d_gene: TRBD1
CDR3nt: TGTGCCAGCACGGGACAGGGGAATTCACCCCTCCACTTT
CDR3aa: CASTGQGNSPLHF

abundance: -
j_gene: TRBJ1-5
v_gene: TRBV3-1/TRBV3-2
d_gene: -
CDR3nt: TGTGCCAGCAGCCAAATGCCAGTTAGCAATCAGCCCCAGCATTTT
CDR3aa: CASSQMPVSNQPQHF

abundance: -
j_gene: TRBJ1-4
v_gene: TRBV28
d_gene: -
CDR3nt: TGTGCCAGCAGTACTCTGGGCGCAACTAATGAAAAACTGTTTTTT
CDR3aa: CASSTLGATNEKLFF

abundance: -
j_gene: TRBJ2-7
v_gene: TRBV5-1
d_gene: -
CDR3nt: TGCGCCAGCAGCTTGGCCTCAGCGAATTACGAGCAGTACTTC
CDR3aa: CASSLASANYEQYF

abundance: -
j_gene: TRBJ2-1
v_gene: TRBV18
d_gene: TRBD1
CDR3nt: TGTGCCAGCTCACCAACCGGGACAGCCTACAATGAGCAGTTCTTC
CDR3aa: CASSPTGTAYNEQFF

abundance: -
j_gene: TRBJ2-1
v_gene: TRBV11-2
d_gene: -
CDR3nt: TGTGCCAGCAGCCCCGCCCGGGGTACCTACAATGAGCAGTTCTTC
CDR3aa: CASSPARGTYNEQFF

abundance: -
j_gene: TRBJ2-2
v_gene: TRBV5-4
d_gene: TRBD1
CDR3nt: TGTGCCAGCAGCCCCGGGACAGGGGGTATCACCGGGGAGCTGTTTTTT
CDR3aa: CASSPGTGGITGELFF

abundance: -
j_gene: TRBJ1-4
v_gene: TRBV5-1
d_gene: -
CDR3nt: TGCGCCAGCAGCCCCCGGACGGTGAGGGAGGGTGAAAAACTGTTTTTT
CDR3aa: CASSPRTVREGEKLFF

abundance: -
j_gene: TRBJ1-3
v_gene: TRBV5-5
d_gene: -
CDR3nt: TGTGCCAGCTCAAACCCAACAGGCCTCTCTGGAAACACCATATATTTT
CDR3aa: CASSNPTGLSGNTIYF

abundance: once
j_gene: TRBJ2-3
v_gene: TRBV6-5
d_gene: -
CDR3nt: TGTGCCAGCAGTTCCGGGACTAGCACAGATACGCAGTATTTT
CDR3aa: CASSSGTSTDTQYF

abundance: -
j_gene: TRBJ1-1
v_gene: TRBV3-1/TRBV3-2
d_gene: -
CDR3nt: TGTGCCAGCAGCCAAGATCTGAGAGTCGGCACTGAAGCTTTCTTT
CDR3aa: CASSQDLRVGTEAFF

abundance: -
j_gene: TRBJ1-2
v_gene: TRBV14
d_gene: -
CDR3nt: TGTGCCAGCAGCCAAGATAGACAGACATATGGCTACACCTTC
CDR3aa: CASSQDRQTYGYTF

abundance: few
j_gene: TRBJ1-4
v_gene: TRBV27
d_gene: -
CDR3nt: TGTGCCAGCAGTCCGGCGGCCGGTAATGAAAAACTGTTTTTT
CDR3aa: CASSPAAGNEKLFF

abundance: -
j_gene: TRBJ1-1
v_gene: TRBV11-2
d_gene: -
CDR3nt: TGTGCCAGCAGCTCGGAATATCAGGGAGAAGCTTTCTTT
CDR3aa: CASSSEYQGEAFF

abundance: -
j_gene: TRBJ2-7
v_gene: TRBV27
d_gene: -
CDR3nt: TGTGCCAGCAGTTTGCTCAACAGAGTCGAGCAGTACTTC
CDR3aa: CASSLLNRVEQYF

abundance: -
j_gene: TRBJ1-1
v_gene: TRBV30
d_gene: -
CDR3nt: TGTGCCTGGATGATAAGGGGCATGAACACTGAAGCTTTCTTT
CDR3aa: CAWMIRGMNTEAFF

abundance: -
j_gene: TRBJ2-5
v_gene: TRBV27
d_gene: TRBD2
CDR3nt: TGTGCCAGCAGCTCGGGAGGGGCAGGAGAAGAGACCCAGTACTTC
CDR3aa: CASSSGGAGEETQYF

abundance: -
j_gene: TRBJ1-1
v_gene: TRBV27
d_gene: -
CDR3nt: TGTGCCAGTCAGGGGACCGTGAACACTGAAGCTTTCTTT
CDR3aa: CASQGTVNTEAFF